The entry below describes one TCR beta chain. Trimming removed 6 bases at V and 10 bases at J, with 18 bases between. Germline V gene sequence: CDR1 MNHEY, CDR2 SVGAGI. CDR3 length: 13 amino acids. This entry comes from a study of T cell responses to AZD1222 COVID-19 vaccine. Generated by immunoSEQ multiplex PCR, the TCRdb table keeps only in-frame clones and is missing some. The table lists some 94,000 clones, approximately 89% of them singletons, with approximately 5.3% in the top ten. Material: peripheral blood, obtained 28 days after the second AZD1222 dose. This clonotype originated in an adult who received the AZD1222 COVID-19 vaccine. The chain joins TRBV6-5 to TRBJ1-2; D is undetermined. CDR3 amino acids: CASSPDGVVNYTF. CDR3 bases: TGTGCCAGCAGCCCCGACGGGGTCGTTAACTACACCTTC.